What follows are 19 T cell receptor beta chains derived from one specimen sequenced in a study of cytomegalovirus exposure and HLA in healthy donors. PCR employed 60 Vbeta and 13 Jbeta primers. Profiling relied on immunoSEQ multiplex PCR, and the TCRdb table lists in-frame clones only, not all of them. The sample yields around 150,000 clones, around 79% seen once. Sequencing was done on a sample of PBMCs. These receptors all stem from a human donor in good health.

This chain uses TRBV28 with TRBJ2-7; TRBD2 agrees at 12 bases. CDR3 length equals 17 residues. Unmatched junction bases numbered 15, after V lost 5 bases and J lost 7 bases. CDR1 is MDHEN, CDR2 SYDVKM, per germline. The CDR3 here is CASSPIRSSGGAREQYF. In DNA, the CDR3 is TGTGCCAGCAGTCCCATCCGGTCTAGCGGGGGGGCTCGGGAGCAGTACTTC.

The gene calls are TRBV11-2 and TRBJ2-7, with TRBD1 as a possible D gene (5 bases). This CDR3 comprises 12 residues. With 0 bases removed from V and 12 bases from J, the gap between germline ends came to 12 bases. The germline gives CDR1 SGHAT, CDR2 FQNNGV. CDR3 coding DNA: TGTGCCAGCAGCTTAGAAGGGGCTTTGTGGTACTTC. Translating gives CASSLEGALWYF.

The chain recombines TRBV11-2 with TRBJ2-5; tentative D call: TRBD2 (5 bases). Germline assignment: CDR1 SGHAT and CDR2 FQNNGV. V was pared by 5 bases and J by 2 bases, with 15 bases between. The length of the CDR3 is 15 residues. The CDR3 here is CASSLRRTRQETQYF. DNA for the CDR3: TGTGCCAGCAGCCTACGAAGGACTCGGCAAGAGACCCAGTACTTC.

The rearrangement joins TRBV6-1 to TRBJ1-1, with D perhaps TRBD1 (5 bases). This CDR3 comprises 14 residues. CDR1 is MNHNS, CDR2 SASEGT, per germline. V was trimmed by 8 bases and J by 1 base, leaving 14 bases between them. This chain's CDR3 is CASFRMGQNTEAFF. For the CDR3, the DNA is TGTGCCAGCTTCCGAATGGGGCAGAACACTGAAGCTTTCTTT.

This clone was detected only a few times. This chain connects TRBV7-2 to TRBJ1-5; 9 nucleotides match TRBD1. The CDR3 runs 13 residues. Trimming at V came to 4 bases and at J to 7 bases, leaving 2 bases not matched to a gene. Germline-derived CDR1 and CDR2 are SGHTA and FQGNSA. This chain's CDR3 is CASSYRGQQPQHF. The CDR3 DNA is TGTGCCAGCAGCTACAGGGGGCAACAGCCCCAGCATTTT.

The chain employs TRBV19 and TRBJ1-2; D possibly corresponds to TRBD1 (5 bases). This CDR3 is 13 amino acids long. Trimming removed 5 bases at V and 2 bases at J, with 9 bases between. CDR1 and CDR2 from the germline V gene are LNHDA and SQIVND (reference sequence). The CDR3 loop reads CASSAGQNYGYTF. The DNA for the CDR3 is TGTGCCAGTAGTGCAGGGCAGAACTATGGCTACACCTTC.

The chain recombines TRBV28 with TRBJ2-5, with D maybe TRBD1 (6 bases). V gave up 2 bases and J gave up 3 bases, with 13 bases separating them. CDR1 MDHEN and CDR2 SYDVKM come from the germline V gene. There are 15 residues in the CDR3. The CDR3 is CASSLTTGAKETQYF. The CDR3 nucleotides read TGTGCCAGCAGTTTAACGACAGGTGCTAAAGAGACCCAGTACTTC.

The chain couples TRBV6-1 to TRBJ2-7; D is undetermined. CDR1 and CDR2 (germline): MNHNS, SASEGT. V lost 3 bases and J lost 6, with 3 bases in between. This CDR3 is built from 10 residues. The CDR3 spells CASSDIEQYF. CDR3 bases: TGTGCCAGCAGTGACATCGAGCAGTACTTC.

V gene TRBV7-3 combines with J gene TRBJ1-1; perhaps TRBD1 as D (6 bases). The CDR3 sequence is 14 residues long. Trimming left V 3 bases short and J 0 bases short, with 8 bases between. Germline CDR1 is SGHTA and CDR2 is FQGTGA. CDR3 DNA sequence: TGTGCCAGCAGCTTTGGACAGCTGAACACTGAAGCTTTCTTT. It codes for CASSFGQLNTEAFF.

The chain employs TRBV5-4 and TRBJ2-7; D remains unclear. Trimming left V 0 bases short and J 4 bases short, with 20 bases between. This CDR3 contains 17 residues. Germline loops: CDR1 SGHNT, CDR2 YYREEE (reference sequence). The CDR3 region has the DNA TGTGCCAGCAGCTTGGCGGGTTCTCAACCTTTATCGTACGAGCAGTACTTC. Its translation: CASSLAGSQPLSYEQYF.

As to this clone: The junction departs from germline at one end; a sequencing error may be responsible. Other DNA sequences in the sample encode the same CDR3. The V gene is TRBV7-9, the J gene TRBJ2-2, with a possible D match to TRBD1 (6 bases). Looked up from germline, CDR1 is SEHNR and CDR2 is FQNEAQ (reference sequence). The CDR3 covers 15 residues. CDR3: CASSPTGQNTGELFF. CDR3 coding DNA: TGCGCCAGCAGCCCCACGGGACAGAACACCGGGGAGCTGTTTTTT.

The gene calls are TRBV12-2 and TRBJ2-1; TRBD2 reflects the table's D call only, with no check against the DNA. TRBV12-2 is shown as a pseudogene. There are 16 residues in the CDR3. The CDR3 sequence: CASRPYPPGTPNEQFF. Here the CDR3 DNA reads TGTGCAAGTCGCCCGTACCCCCCCGGGACTCCTAATGAGCAGTTCTTC.

The chain uses TRBV4-1 and TRBJ2-1; 7 bases are a match to TRBD2. There are 17 residues in the CDR3. CDR1 is MGHRA, CDR2 YSYEKL, per germline. Trimming removed 1 base from V and 6 bases from J; junction bases left unmatched: 12. The CDR3 coding sequence is TGCGCCAGCAGCCAAGTCATAGCGGGTTTCGGGGTCAATGAGCAGTTCTTC. Translated, it gives CASSQVIAGFGVNEQFF.

The chain has TRBV19 and TRBJ1-1, with TRBD1 matching over 9 bases. The CDR3 is 15 residues long. Trimming took 5 bases from V and 4 from J; bases not matched to a gene: 8. Germline V gene data show CDR1 as LNHDA and CDR2 as SQIVND (reference sequence). The CDR3 protein is CASSLGQGLTTEAFF. As DNA, the CDR3 is TGTGCCAGTAGTCTGGGACAGGGTCTCACCACTGAAGCTTTCTTT.

The chain combines TRBV4-1 with TRBJ1-5, with 7 bases that match TRBD1. The germline V gene has CDR1 MGHRA and CDR2 YSYEKL. J gave up 4 bases and V 0 bases, and 3 bases lay outside the gene matches. This CDR3 comprises 15 residues. The CDR3 region is CASSQEWDSNQPQHF. The CDR3 DNA reads TGCGCCAGCAGCCAAGAATGGGACAGTAATCAGCCCCAGCATTTT.

This clone was picked up a small number of times. The chain joins TRBV6-1 to TRBJ2-3; no firm D call. The CDR3 loop spans 13 amino acids. Germline-derived CDR1 and CDR2 are MNHNS and SASEGT. The CDR3 is CASLGRSTDTQYF. CDR3 coding DNA: TGTGCTAGCCTGGGCAGGAGCACAGATACGCAGTATTTT.

The chain combines TRBV19 with TRBJ1-5; D not resolved. The germline V gene has CDR1 LNHDA and CDR2 SQIVND (reference sequence). There are 15 residues in the CDR3. Trimming shortened V by 10 bases and J by 0 bases, and 16 bases separated the two germline ends. Here the CDR3 reads CATRTLQNSNQPQHF. The DNA of the CDR3 is TGTGCCACGAGAACCTTGCAAAATAGCAATCAGCCCCAGCATTTT.

The chain recombines TRBV6-1 with TRBJ2-7; 8 nucleotides agree with TRBD1. Trimming took 3 bases from V and 6 from J; bases not matched to a gene: 7. The CDR3 runs to 14 residues. The germline CDR1 and CDR2 sequences are MNHNS and SASEGT. The CDR3 spells CASSDRDRFGEQYF. CDR3 coding DNA: TGTGCCAGCAGTGACAGGGACAGGTTTGGCGAGCAGTACTTC.

The V and J genes are TRBV5-6 and TRBJ1-2; no firm D call. Trimming stripped 6 bases from V and 0 bases from J, with 12 bases between. CDR3 length: 14 amino acids. Per germline, CDR1 SGHDT and CDR2 YYEEEE. The CDR3 DNA is TGTGCCAGCAAAAATGCCACAGCTAACTATGGCTACACCTTC. Translating gives CASKNATANYGYTF.